What follows are 22 T cell receptor beta chains derived from one specimen sequenced in a study of blood T cells in healthy people across ages. The use of a sample-barcoded 5' primer and a J-beta primer mix characterized a second PCR of roughly 6 to 11 cycles. Each CDR3 protein is one row after TCRdb ran MiXCR on the 5' RACE reads. The sample shows around 900,000 distinct CDR3 sequences, around 28% of them seen only once. Sequencing was performed on blood. Receptors originate from a woman of 80 years or more in good health.

The chain links TRBV18 to TRBJ1-1; D may be TRBD1 (5 bases). The CDR3 is 14 residues long. Trimming took 1 base from V and 7 from J, leaving 13 bases between them. The germline V gene encodes CDR1 KGHSH and CDR2 LQKENI. The chain's CDR3 is CASSPRQGSLEAFF. CDR3 bases: TGTGCCAGCTCACCACGCCAGGGCTCACTTGAAGCTTTCTTT.

There are a few counts of this clonotype. The V gene is TRBV20-1, the J gene TRBJ1-5, with 9 bases matching TRBD1. There are 15 residues in the CDR3. The germline CDR1 and CDR2 sequences are DFQATT and SNEGSKA (reference sequence). Losses at the gene ends were 3 bases for V and 0 bases for J; bases not matched to a gene: 3. This chain's CDR3 is CSASTGGISNQPQHF. The CDR3 DNA follows: TGCAGTGCTAGCACAGGGGGCATTAGCAATCAGCCCCAGCATTTT.

The chain links TRBV5-1 to TRBJ1-1; D might be TRBD1 (6 bases). Germline CDR1 reads SGHRS; CDR2 reads YFSETQ. CDR3 length: 13 amino acids. V was trimmed by 6 bases and J by 0 bases, leaving 9 bases between them. For the CDR3, the DNA is TGCGCCAGCACCACAGGGCTGAACACTGAAGCTTTCTTT. This sequence encodes CASTTGLNTEAFF. Full variable domain (rest looked up from reference TRBV5-1 and TRBJ1-1): KAGVTQTPRYLIKTRGQQVTLSCSPISGHRSVSWYQQTPGQGLQFLFEYFSETQRNKGNFPGRFSGRQFSNSRSEMNVSTLELGDSALYLCASTTGLNTEAFFGQGTRLTVV.

This clonotype appeared a single time. A read error may be the cause here, since a much bigger clone is one base away. This chain links TRBV20-1 with TRBJ2-5; D unclear. V shed 2 bases and J shed 11 bases, with 15 bases lying between them. The CDR3 spans 12 residues. Germline V gene data show CDR1 as DFQATT and CDR2 as SNEGSKA (reference sequence). The CDR3 spells CSARPHFDEQYF. CDR3 coding DNA: TGCAGTGCTAGACCCCATTTCGATGAGCAGTACTTC.

This clonotype was seen more than once but under ten times. The chain employs TRBV20-1 and TRBJ1-5, with D tentatively TRBD1 (5 bases). V was cut by 0 bases and J by 0 bases, with 9 bases left in between. Germline values: CDR1 DFQATT, CDR2 SNEGSKA (reference sequence). The CDR3 runs to 15 residues. The CDR3 DNA sequence: TGCAGTGCTAGAGATCCCAGGGTTAGCAATCAGCCCCAGCATTTT. This codes for CSARDPRVSNQPQHF.

The sample holds many counts of this clonotype. The V gene is TRBV20-1, the J gene TRBJ1-5, with D unresolved. The CDR3 consists of 14 residues. The germline V gene has CDR1 DFQATT and CDR2 SNEGSKA (reference sequence). V gave up 5 bases and J gave up 2 bases, with 13 bases separating them. In DNA form, the CDR3 reads TGCAGTGCTTCCCCACCGTTGGGCAATCAGCCCCAGCATTTT. It codes for CSASPPLGNQPQHF.

This clonotype was recorded at least ten times. V and J are TRBV7-2 and TRBJ1-2; 7 bases fit TRBD1. Germline CDR1 SGHTA, CDR2 FQGNSA. The V and J ends lost 6 bases and 2 bases, in that order; junction bases with no gene match: 9. This CDR3 contains 15 residues. DNA for the CDR3: TGTGCCAGCAGATCGGGACAGACCGGCAACTATGGCTACACCTTC. This codes for CASRSGQTGNYGYTF.

With regard to this clonotype: A read error is possible here, since a much larger clone lies one base away. The J gene is TRBJ2-1, the V gene TRBV6-1; D is undetermined. Germline-derived CDR1 and CDR2 are MNHNS and SASEGT. V shed 2 bases and J shed 7 bases, with 6 bases lying between them. CDR3 length: 12 residues. CDR3 in amino acids: CASSETANEQFF. In nucleotides, the CDR3 is TGTGCCAGCAGTGAAACTGCGAATGAGCAGTTCTTC.

This clonotype was picked up many times. The V gene is TRBV6-5, the J gene TRBJ2-7; the match to TRBD1 covers 9 bases. V lost 5 bases and J lost 4; bases outside the gene matches: 9. Germline CDR1 is MNHEY and CDR2 is SVGAGI. The CDR3 loop spans 15 amino acids. Here the CDR3 reads CASSRTGQGVYEQYF. The CDR3 region has the DNA TGTGCCAGCAGTAGAACGGGACAGGGAGTTTACGAGCAGTACTTC.

With regard to this clonotype: A much larger clone lies a single base off, so this may be a read error. The genes are TRBV6-2 or TRBV6-3 and TRBJ1-1; tentatively, D is TRBD1 (5 bases). CDR3 length equals 14 residues. Trimming took off 6 bases at V and 3 bases at J, with 14 bases between the two ends. CDR1 is MNHEY and CDR2 is SVGEGT in the germline V gene. The CDR3 is CASRRAGYDTEAFF. CDR3 coding DNA: TGTGCCAGCAGGCGTGCAGGGTATGACACTGAAGCTTTCTTT.

There are many counts of this clonotype. The genes are TRBV7-9 and TRBJ2-1, with D tentatively TRBD1 (6 bases). V was shortened by 5 bases and J by 7 bases, with 18 bases between the two germline ends. CDR3 length: 15 residues. CDR1 SEHNR and CDR2 FQNEAQ come from the germline V gene (reference sequence). This CDR3 reads CASSPPGVRGNEQFF. Written as DNA, the CDR3 is TGTGCCAGCAGCCCCCCAGGGGTACGTGGGAATGAGCAGTTCTTC.

Worth noting for this clonotype: A read error may account for a junction end that differs from germline. The chain couples TRBV12-3 or TRBV12-4 to TRBJ1-5; D ambiguous. This CDR3 has 14 residues. The CDR3 region has the DNA TGTGCCGGCAGTTTAGTTGGCTCCGGTCAGCCCCAGCATTTT. It encodes CAGSLVGSGQPQHF.

On this clonotype: This could be a read error, since a much larger clone is one nucleotide away. J is TRBJ1-5 and V is TRBV12-3 or TRBV12-4, with unresolved D. The CDR3 sequence is 12 residues long. CDR3 amino acids: CASSLTNQLQHF. In nucleotides, the CDR3 is TGTGCCAGCAGTTTAACTAATCAGCTCCAGCATTTT.

This clonotype has more than one count but fewer than ten. The chain joins TRBV5-6 to TRBJ1-1; D gene ambiguous. CDR3 length: 14 residues. Trimming removed 0 bases from V and 0 bases from J, with 6 bases in between. Per germline, CDR1 SGHDT and CDR2 YYEEEE. The chain's CDR3 is CASSLVIMNTEAFF. The CDR3 nucleotides are TGTGCCAGCAGCTTGGTCATCATGAACACTGAAGCTTTCTTT.

The chain recombines TRBV20-1 with TRBJ1-1; D ambiguous. V lost 4 bases, J lost 0 bases, and 12 bases lay in between. Per germline, CDR1 DFQATT and CDR2 SNEGSKA (reference sequence). CDR3 size: 14 residues. CDR3 region: CSANSDGLNTEAFF. DNA of the CDR3: TGCAGTGCTAATTCGGACGGATTGAACACTGAAGCTTTCTTT.

This clonotype was picked up one time. Since a much larger clone is just one base distant, this may be a read error. This chain links TRBV20-1 with TRBJ2-6; a possible D gene is TRBD2 (5 bases). CDR1 DFQATT and CDR2 SNEGSKA come from the germline V gene (reference sequence). This CDR3 contains 14 residues. CDR3 sequence reads: CSTRASSGANVLTF. The DNA for the CDR3 is TGCAGTACTAGAGCGTCCTCTGGGGCCAACGTCCTGACTTTC.

The chain carries TRBV20-1 and TRBJ2-3, with D perhaps matching TRBD1 or TRBD2 (5 bases each). Germline V gene sequence: CDR1 DFQATT, CDR2 SNEGSKA (reference sequence). Trimming cost V 1 base and J 2 bases, with 13 bases left between them. The CDR3 has 15 amino acids. Here the CDR3 reads CSARAPGPNTDTQYF. The CDR3 DNA reads TGCAGTGCTAGAGCACCGGGACCGAACACAGATACGCAGTATTTT.

This clonotype was seen a few times. This sequence joins TRBV19 and TRBJ2-2, with a possible D match to TRBD1 (6 bases). The germline CDR1 and CDR2 sequences are LNHDA and SQIVND (reference sequence). The CDR3 sequence is 15 residues long. Deletions cut 4 bases from V and 1 base from J, with 10 bases between. CDR3 protein: CASSRDIMNTGELFF. The CDR3 DNA reads TGTGCCAGTAGTAGGGACATAATGAACACCGGGGAGCTGTTTTTT. The full variable domain, with the rest looked up from reference TRBV19 and TRBJ2-2, is DGGITQSPKYLFRKEGQNVTLSCEQNLNHDAMYWYRQDPGQGLRLIYYSQIVNDFQKGDIAEGYSVSREKKESFPLTVTSAQKNPTAFYLCASSRDIMNTGELFFGEGSRLTVL.

This clonotype occurred a few times. This chain joins TRBV29-1 and TRBJ2-3; 10 bases map to TRBD1. The CDR3 extends over 14 amino acids. The germline V gene has CDR1 SQVTM and CDR2 ANQGSEA. V lost 6 bases and J lost 3; bases outside the gene matches: 6. CDR3 DNA: TGCAGCGTGAGGACAGGGGGAGGTACAGATACGCAGTATTTT. Amino acid sequence: CSVRTGGGTDTQYF.

This clonotype was seen at least ten times. The chain is built from TRBV27 and TRBJ2-3, with 9 bases identical to TRBD2. V trimming: 5 bases; J trimming: 1 base; junction bases outside the gene matches: 7. CDR3 size: 16 residues. The germline V gene encodes CDR1 MNHEY and CDR2 SMNVEV (reference sequence). For the CDR3, the DNA is TGTGCCAGCAGTCCCATAGCGGGGGATGGCACAGATACGCAGTATTTT. This gives the protein CASSPIAGDGTDTQYF.

This clonotype was seen only a few times. A much bigger clone sits one base away, suggesting this may be a read error. The chain combines TRBV7-2 with TRBJ2-5, with no clear D. V was pared by 1 base and J by 13 bases, with 19 bases between. Germline V gene sequence: CDR1 SGHTA, CDR2 FQGNSA. The CDR3 extends over 14 amino acids. CDR3 DNA sequence: TGTACCAGCAGCTTAGGCGGTCAGGCCTTGGAACTGTACTTC. Its protein product is CTSSLGGQALELYF.

The V and J genes are TRBV12-3 or TRBV12-4 and TRBJ2-4, with D uncertain. The DNA end is more similar to TRBJ2-7, so the J call may be wrong. This CDR3 region has 14 residues. CDR3 protein: CASSLAYPKYEQYF. CDR3 DNA sequence: TGTGCCAGCAGTTTAGCGTATCCCAAATACGAGCAGTACTTC.